Below, one T cell receptor beta chain is given with its context. The sample originates from a study of blood T cells in healthy people across ages. It was roughly 10 milliliters of peripheral blood that were drawn from each donor. V shed 4 bases and J shed 4 bases, with 22 bases lying between them. The CDR3 covers 17 residues. CDR1 MNHNY and CDR2 SVGAGI come from the germline V gene (reference sequence). A J-beta primer mix and a sample-barcoded 5' primer were used in a second PCR of about 7 to 11 cycles. A template-switch adaptor with 12 random nucleotides tagged each cDNA molecule. TCRdb re-derived calls from the 5' RACE reads in MiXCR, one entry per CDR3 protein. The sample records about 1.6 million distinct CDR3 sequences, around 36% being singletons.

The chain carries TRBV6-6 and TRBJ1-1; perhaps TRBD1 as D (5 bases). This TCR derives from a woman aged 25 to 39 in good health. Specimen: blood. In DNA, the CDR3 is TGTGCCAGCAGTTCATCACCTCAGGACATAATGGGCACTGAAGCTTTCTTT. It translates to CASSSSPQDIMGTEAFF.